This T cell receptor beta chain was profiled in a study of blood T cell repertoires in COVID-19. Study-wide context: The United States, Italy and Spain were the sources of the acute and convalescent COVID-19 samples.

Between the trimmed V and J ends, which lost 0 bases and 8 bases, there was a span of 19 bases. The CDR3 runs 15 residues. From germline, CDR1 is SQVTM and CDR2 ANQGSEA. In the study's own analysis: Nucleated cell counts were estimated from reference gene primer amplification. Sequencing was performed with immunoSEQ multiplex PCR; in TCRdb, only in-frame clones are kept and a portion is missing. V and J calls and clone size follow that table, whereas D and trimming were derived from the DNA. The table lists hundreds of thousands of clones, approximately 80% of them singletons. This clonotype was obtained from a woman aged 45-59 years with active or convalescent COVID-19. The sequenced sample was peripheral blood. V is TRBV29-1 and J is TRBJ1-2; D not certain. The CDR3 sequence is CSVEDPFSFEGGYTF. In DNA form, the CDR3 reads TGCAGCGTTGAAGATCCTTTTAGTTTTGAGGGCGGCTACACCTTC.